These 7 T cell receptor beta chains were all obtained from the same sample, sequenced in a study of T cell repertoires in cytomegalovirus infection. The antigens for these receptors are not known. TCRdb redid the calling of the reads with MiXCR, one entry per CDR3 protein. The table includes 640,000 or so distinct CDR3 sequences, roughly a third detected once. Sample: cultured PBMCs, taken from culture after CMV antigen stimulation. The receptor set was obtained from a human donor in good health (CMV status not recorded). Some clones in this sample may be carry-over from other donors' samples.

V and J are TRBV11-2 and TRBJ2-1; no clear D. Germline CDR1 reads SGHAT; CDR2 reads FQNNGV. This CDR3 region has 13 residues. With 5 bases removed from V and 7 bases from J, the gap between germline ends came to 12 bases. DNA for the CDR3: TGTGCCAGCAGCACCTCCCTAGGGAATGAGCAGTTCTTC. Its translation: CASSTSLGNEQFF.

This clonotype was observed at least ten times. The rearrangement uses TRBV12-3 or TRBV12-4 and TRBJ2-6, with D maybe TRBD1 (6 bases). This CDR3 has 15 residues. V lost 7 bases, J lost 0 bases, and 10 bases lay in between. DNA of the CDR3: TGTGCCAGCACCCTGGACAGCTCTGGGGCCAACGTCCTGACTTTC. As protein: CASTLDSSGANVLTF.

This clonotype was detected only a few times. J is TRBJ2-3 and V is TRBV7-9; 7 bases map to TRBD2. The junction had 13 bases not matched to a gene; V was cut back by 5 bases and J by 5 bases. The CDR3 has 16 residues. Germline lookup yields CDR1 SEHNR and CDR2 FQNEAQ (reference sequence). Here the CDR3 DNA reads TGTGCCAGCAGCCCCCAGGCGGGGCGGGAGTTAGATACGCAGTATTTT. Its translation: CASSPQAGRELDTQYF. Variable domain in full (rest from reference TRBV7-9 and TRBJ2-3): DTGVSQNPRHKITKRGQNVTFRCDPISEHNRLYWYRQTLGQGPEFLTYFQNEAQLEKSRLLSDRFSAERPKGSFSTLEIQRTEQGDSAMYLCASSPQAGRELDTQYFGPGTRLTVL.

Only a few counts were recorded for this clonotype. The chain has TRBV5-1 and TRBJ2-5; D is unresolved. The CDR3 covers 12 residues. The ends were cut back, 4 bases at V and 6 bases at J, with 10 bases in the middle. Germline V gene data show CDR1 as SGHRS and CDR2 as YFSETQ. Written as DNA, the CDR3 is TGCGCCAGCAGCAGTCCTCAGCAGACCCAGTACTTC. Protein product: CASSSPQQTQYF.

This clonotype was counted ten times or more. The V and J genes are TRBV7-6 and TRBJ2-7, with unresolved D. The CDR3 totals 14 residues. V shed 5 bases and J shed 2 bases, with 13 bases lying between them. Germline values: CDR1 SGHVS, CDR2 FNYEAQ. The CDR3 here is CASSDAQGPYEQYF. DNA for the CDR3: TGTGCCAGCAGCGACGCCCAAGGACCCTACGAGCAGTACTTC.

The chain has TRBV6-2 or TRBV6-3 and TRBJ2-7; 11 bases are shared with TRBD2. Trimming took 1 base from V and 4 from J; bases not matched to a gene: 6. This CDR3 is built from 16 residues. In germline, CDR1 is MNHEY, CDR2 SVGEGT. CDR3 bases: TGTGCCAGCAGTTACTTCTCCGGGACTAGCGGATACGAGCAGTACTTC. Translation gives CASSYFSGTSGYEQYF.

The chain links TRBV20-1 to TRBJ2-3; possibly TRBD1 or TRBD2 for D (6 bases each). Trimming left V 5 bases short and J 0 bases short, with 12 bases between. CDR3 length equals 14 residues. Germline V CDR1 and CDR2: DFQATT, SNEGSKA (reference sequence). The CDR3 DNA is TGCAGTGCTTATCGGGGGCCAAGCACAGATACGCAGTATTTT. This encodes CSAYRGPSTDTQYF.